The 25 T cell receptor beta chains listed next were all sequenced from one sample in a study of shared clonotypes between healthy human individuals. TCRdb's copy holds only in-frame clones and misses some; the assay was immunoSEQ multiplex PCR. The sample carries about 560,000 clones, around 81% recorded once. Material: PBMCs. The receptors originated from a woman in her forties in good health. Some clones in this sample may be carry-over from other donors' samples.

This clone turned up a few times. This chain connects TRBV27 to TRBJ2-2; 10 bases map to TRBD1. This CDR3 has 15 residues. Germline V gene data show CDR1 as MNHEY and CDR2 as SMNVEV (reference sequence). The V gene end was trimmed by 6 bases and the J gene end by 6 bases; junction bases not matched to a gene: 7. CDR3 protein: CASRQTGGAAGELFF. For the CDR3, the DNA is TGTGCCAGCAGGCAGACAGGGGGCGCGGCCGGGGAGCTGTTTTTT.

On this clone itself: At the DNA level, this CDR3 is encoded by other sequences in the same sample as well. The rearrangement joins TRBV19 to TRBJ1-1; D perhaps matches TRBD1 (5 bases). CDR1 is LNHDA, CDR2 SQIVND, per germline (reference sequence). The CDR3 is made up of 12 amino acids. With 5 bases removed from V and 8 bases from J, the gap between germline ends came to 12 bases. DNA of the CDR3: TGTGCCAGTAGTCCCCGGGACGGGGAAGCTTTCTTT. This encodes CASSPRDGEAFF.

Note on this clone: This sample also contains other DNA sequences that code for the same CDR3. This chain joins TRBV2 and TRBJ2-5; D is possibly TRBD1 (6 bases). CDR1 and CDR2 from the germline V gene are SNHLY and FYNNEI. V was clipped by 6 bases and J by 1 base, with 9 bases between them. The CDR3 is 13 residues long. For the CDR3, the DNA is TGTGCCAGCAGCGGACAGCTCCAAGAGACCCAGTACTTC. It yields the protein CASSGQLQETQYF.

With regard to this clone: Other DNA variants within this sample encode the same CDR3. The chain joins TRBV5-6 to TRBJ1-5; unclear D gene. The CDR3 has 15 amino acids. The V gene's germline CDR1 is SGHDT and CDR2 YYEEEE. Trimming cost V 0 bases and J 0 bases, with 7 bases left between them. In nucleotides, the CDR3 is TGTGCCAGCAGCTTGGAAGGATATAGCAATCAGCCCCAGCATTTT. Translated, it gives CASSLEGYSNQPQHF.

The genes are TRBV5-6 and TRBJ1-1; 9 bases are shared with TRBD1. The CDR3 covers 15 residues. Germline V gene sequence: CDR1 SGHDT, CDR2 YYEEEE. With V trimmed by 2 bases and J by 4 bases, 6 bases remained unmatched. The CDR3 DNA sequence: TGTGCCAGCAGCTTTTCGACAGGGGGGAGCACTGAAGCTTTCTTT. It translates to CASSFSTGGSTEAFF. Complete variable domain (other parts from reference TRBV5-6 and TRBJ1-1): DAGVTQSPTHLIKTRGQQVTLRCSPKSGHDTVSWYQQALGQGPQFIFQYYEEEERQRGNFPDRFSGHQFPNYSSELNVNALLLGDSALYLCASSFSTGGSTEAFFGQGTRLTVV.

This chain connects TRBV15 to TRBJ2-5; D is ambiguous. Trimming removed 0 bases from V and 2 bases from J, with 10 bases in between. This CDR3 contains 15 residues. Looked up from germline, CDR1 is LNHNV and CDR2 is YYDKDF (reference sequence). The CDR3 DNA follows: TGTGCCACCAGCAGAGATTACCGAGGACAAGAGACCCAGTACTTC. This sequence encodes CATSRDYRGQETQYF.

V usage is TRBV6-5 and J usage is TRBJ2-2, with 11 bases identical to TRBD2. V lost 5 bases and J lost 4; bases outside the gene matches: 0. Germline V CDR1 and CDR2: MNHEY, SVGAGI. This CDR3 contains 14 residues. The DNA of the CDR3 is TGTGCCAGCAGTCTAGCGGGAGGCACCGGGGAGCTGTTTTTT. Residues: CASSLAGGTGELFF.

The rearrangement links TRBV11-2 to TRBJ2-5, with 10 nucleotides matching TRBD1. This CDR3 is built from 15 residues. Germline CDR1 reads SGHAT; CDR2 reads FQNNGV. V lost 5 bases to trimming and J lost 3 bases; unmatched junction nucleotides: 6. The CDR3 DNA reads as TGTGCCAGCAGCCACCGGGACAGGGGAAAAGAGACCCAGTACTTC. This gives the protein CASSHRDRGKETQYF.

The V and J genes are TRBV11-2 and TRBJ1-3; D remains unclear. The V gene lost 5 bases and the J gene lost 3 bases, with 8 bases spanning the gap. Germline CDR1 is SGHAT and CDR2 is FQNNGV. CDR3 length: 13 residues. The CDR3 nucleotides are TGTGCCAGCAGCCTACCTAGTGGAAACACCATATATTTT. As protein: CASSLPSGNTIYF.

The V call is TRBV18, the J call TRBJ1-1, with a possible D match to TRBD1 (6 bases). Germline-derived CDR1 and CDR2 are KGHSH and LQKENI. The CDR3 length is 17 residues. V was clipped by 5 bases and J by 6 bases, with 25 bases between them. As DNA, the CDR3 is TGTGCCAGCTCAACGGTAATTGCAGGGGCGGATTTCTCTGAAGCTTTCTTT. Translation: CASSTVIAGADFSEAFF.

In DNA form, the CDR3 reads TGTGCCAGCTCCCGGACTAGCGTGAACACCGGGGAGCTGTTTTTT. This gives the protein CASSRTSVNTGELFF. The chain couples TRBV2 to TRBJ2-2, with 9 bases fitting TRBD2. J was trimmed by 1 base and V by 8 bases; bases with no gene match: 5. Germline values: CDR1 SNHLY, CDR2 FYNNEI. This CDR3 comprises 15 residues.

The J gene is TRBJ2-7, the V gene TRBV7-3; D is perhaps TRBD1 (5 bases). CDR1 is SGHTA, CDR2 FQGTGA, per germline. The CDR3 loop spans 15 amino acids. The V gene lost 1 base and the J gene lost 3 bases, with 13 bases spanning the gap. The CDR3 nucleotides are TGTGCCAGCAGCTTAAACCCAGGGTCCCGCTACGAGCAGTACTTC. Translated, it gives CASSLNPGSRYEQYF.

This sequence joins TRBV7-9 and TRBJ2-5; D is unresolved. The ends were cut back, 0 bases at V and 4 bases at J, with 6 bases in the middle. Germline loops: CDR1 SEHNR, CDR2 FQNEAQ (reference sequence). The CDR3 runs 13 residues. CDR3 in DNA: TGTGCCAGCAGCTTAGCGGGCCCAGAGACCCAGTACTTC. This gives the protein CASSLAGPETQYF.

The chain employs TRBV30 and TRBJ2-7; 9 bases line up with TRBD2. Germline loops: CDR1 GTSNPN, CDR2 SVGIG (reference sequence). Trimming took 2 bases from V and 5 from J; bases not matched to a gene: 4. The CDR3 runs to 13 residues. CDR3 amino acids: CAWSSSGRNEQYF. The DNA for the CDR3 is TGTGCCTGGAGTTCCAGCGGGAGGAACGAGCAGTACTTC.

The chain has TRBV30 and TRBJ1-2; TRBD1 aligns across 8 bases. The germline V gene encodes CDR1 GTSNPN and CDR2 SVGIG (reference sequence). V shed 7 bases and J 5 bases; nucleotides not matched to a gene: 9. The length of the CDR3 is 13 residues. In DNA, the CDR3 is TGTGCCTTATTATCGACAGGGGTTTATGGCTACACCTTC. This codes for CALLSTGVYGYTF.

With regard to this clone: It may be a read error: a sequence one base away is much more abundant. The gene calls are TRBV19 and TRBJ1-2; D remains unclear. CDR3 length equals 16 residues. The V gene's germline CDR1 is LNHDA and CDR2 SQIVND (reference sequence). CDR3 region: CAGSGPAFGDSYGYTF. DNA for the CDR3: TGTGCCGGTAGTGGCCCCGCTTTTGGAGATTCCTATGGCTACACCTTC. Full variable domain (outside the CDR3, taken from reference TRBV19 and TRBJ1-2): DGGITQSPKYLFRKEGQNVTLSCEQNLNHDAMYWYRQDPGQGLRLIYYSQIVNDFQKGDIAEGYSVSREKKESFPLTVTSAQKNPTAFYLCAGSGPAFGDSYGYTFGSGTRLTVV.

Worth noting for this clone: Other DNA sequences within the sample encode an identical CDR3. This chain joins TRBV2 and TRBJ2-7; D is ambiguous. Trimming removed 8 bases at V and 2 bases at J, with 4 bases between. CDR1 and CDR2 from the germline V gene are SNHLY and FYNNEI. The CDR3 loop spans 10 amino acids. CDR3 nucleotide sequence: TGTGCCAGCGGAACCTACGAGCAGTACTTC. Residues: CASGTYEQYF.

This chain joins TRBV7-6 and TRBJ2-6, with a weak D call TRBD2 (6 bases). Germline V CDR1 and CDR2: SGHVS, FNYEAQ. V was trimmed by 3 bases and J by 12 bases, leaving 12 bases between them. The CDR3 is 13 residues long. The CDR3 loop reads CASSLGRGAVLTF. DNA of the CDR3: TGTGCCAGCAGCTTGGGCCGCGGGGCCGTCCTGACTTTC.

The chain joins TRBV4-3 to TRBJ2-1, with D tentatively TRBD1 (5 bases). The CDR3 is 14 amino acids. From germline, CDR1 is LGHNA and CDR2 YSLEER. V was shortened by 4 bases and J by 3 bases, with 10 bases between the two germline ends. Here the CDR3 DNA reads TGCGCCAGCAGCCGGCAGACAGACTACAATGAGCAGTTCTTC. This sequence encodes CASSRQTDYNEQFF.

This sequence joins TRBV5-1 and TRBJ2-5; D gene ambiguous. Germline assignment: CDR1 SGHRS and CDR2 YFSETQ. The V and J ends lost 1 base and 1 base respectively, with 17 bases between them. The CDR3 has 17 amino acids. Written as DNA, the CDR3 is TGCGCCAGCAGCTTGTCTAGGGCGTTGCCAAGCCAAGAGACCCAGTACTTC. This gives the protein CASSLSRALPSQETQYF.

The J gene is TRBJ2-3, the V gene TRBV28; tentative D call: TRBD2 (7 bases). The V gene's germline CDR1 is MDHEN and CDR2 SYDVKM. V was shortened by 5 bases and J by 1 base, with 19 bases between the two germline ends. This CDR3 contains 17 residues. The DNA of the CDR3 is TGTGCCAGCAGTCCTCCTAGGGGGGGCCGGGGCACAGATACGCAGTATTTT. This codes for CASSPPRGGRGTDTQYF.

This chain connects TRBV30 to TRBJ1-5; D is perhaps TRBD1 (5 bases). The CDR3 length is 13 residues. Trimming removed 1 base from V and 3 bases from J, with 7 bases in between. The germline V gene has CDR1 GTSNPN and CDR2 SVGIG (reference sequence). CDR3 nucleotide sequence: TGTGCCTGGAGTGGGGGGTTCAATCAGCCCCAGCATTTT. Residues: CAWSGGFNQPQHF.

V is TRBV18 and J is TRBJ2-7; D possibly corresponds to TRBD1 (6 bases). Germline V gene data show CDR1 as KGHSH and CDR2 as LQKENI. The CDR3 totals 14 residues. V gave up 2 bases and J gave up 7 bases, with 15 bases separating them. The CDR3: CASSPGGMGEEQYF. The CDR3 DNA reads TGTGCCAGCTCACCAGGGGGCATGGGAGAGGAGCAGTACTTC.

The rearrangement links TRBV11-2 to TRBJ2-7, with D perhaps TRBD2 (5 bases). This CDR3 is 14 amino acids long. From germline, CDR1 is SGHAT and CDR2 FQNNGV. V was trimmed by 2 bases and J by 8 bases, leaving 16 bases between them. The CDR3 protein is CASSLRADGRKQYF. CDR3 coding DNA: TGTGCCAGCAGCTTAAGAGCGGACGGTCGGAAGCAGTACTTC.

This clone was counted only a few times. This specimen includes other DNA sequences encoding the same CDR3. The V call is TRBV4-2, the J call TRBJ2-2, with no clear D. The germline V gene encodes CDR1 LGHNA and CDR2 YNFKEQ. The CDR3 runs to 15 residues. Trimming took 1 base from V and 0 from J, leaving 6 bases between them. CDR3 nucleotide sequence: TGTGCCAGCAGCCAAGGTGGCACGAACACCGGGGAGCTGTTTTTT. It specifies CASSQGGTNTGELFF.